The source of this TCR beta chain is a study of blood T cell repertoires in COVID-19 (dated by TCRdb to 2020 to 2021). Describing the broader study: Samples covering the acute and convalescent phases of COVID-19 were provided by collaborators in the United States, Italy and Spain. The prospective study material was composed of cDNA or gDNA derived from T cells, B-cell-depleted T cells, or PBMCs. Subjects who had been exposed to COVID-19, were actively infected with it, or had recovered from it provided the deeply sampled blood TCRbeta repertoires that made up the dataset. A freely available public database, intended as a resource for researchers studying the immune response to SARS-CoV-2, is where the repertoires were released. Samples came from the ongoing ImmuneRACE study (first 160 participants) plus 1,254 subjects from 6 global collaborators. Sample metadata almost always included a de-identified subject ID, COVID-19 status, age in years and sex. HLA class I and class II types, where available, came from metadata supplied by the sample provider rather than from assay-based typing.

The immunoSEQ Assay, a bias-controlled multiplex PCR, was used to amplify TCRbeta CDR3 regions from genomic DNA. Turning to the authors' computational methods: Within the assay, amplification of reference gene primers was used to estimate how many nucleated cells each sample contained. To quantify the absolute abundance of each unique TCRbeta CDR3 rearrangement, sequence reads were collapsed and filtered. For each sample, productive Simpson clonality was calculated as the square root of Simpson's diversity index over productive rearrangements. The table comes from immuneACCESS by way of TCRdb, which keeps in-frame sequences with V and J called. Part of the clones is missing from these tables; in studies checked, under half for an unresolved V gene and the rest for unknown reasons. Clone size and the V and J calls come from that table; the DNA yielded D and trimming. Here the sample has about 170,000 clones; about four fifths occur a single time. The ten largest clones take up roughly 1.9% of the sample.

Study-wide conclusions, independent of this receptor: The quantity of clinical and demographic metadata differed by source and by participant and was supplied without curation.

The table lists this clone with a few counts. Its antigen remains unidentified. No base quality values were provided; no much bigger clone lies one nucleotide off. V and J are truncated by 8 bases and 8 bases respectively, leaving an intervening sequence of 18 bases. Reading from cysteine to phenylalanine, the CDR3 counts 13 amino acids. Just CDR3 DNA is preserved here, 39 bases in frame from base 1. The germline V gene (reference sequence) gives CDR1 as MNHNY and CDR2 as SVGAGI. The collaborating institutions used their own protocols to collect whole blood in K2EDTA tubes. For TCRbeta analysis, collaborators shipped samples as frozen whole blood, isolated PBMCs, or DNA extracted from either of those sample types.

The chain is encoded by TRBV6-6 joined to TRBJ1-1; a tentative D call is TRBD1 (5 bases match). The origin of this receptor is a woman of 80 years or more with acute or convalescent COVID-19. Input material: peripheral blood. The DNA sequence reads TGTGCCAGCCACAGTCAACCGACAGTCGAAGCTTTCTTT. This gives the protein CASHSQPTVEAFF.